The 21 T cell receptor beta chains presented below share a single source sample, sequenced in a study of beta chain features in type 1 diabetes. Expressed TCRB transcripts were sequenced because the entire RNA isolate underwent reverse transcription. Assay: immunoSEQ multiplex PCR; the TCRdb copy retains only in-frame clones and omits some. The table shows almost 250,000 clones, with 13% to 15% occurring only once. The material sequenced was naive CD4+ T cells from blood. These receptors all come from a woman aged 40-49 years in good health.

The chain employs TRBV19 and TRBJ1-1; D unclear. The V gene lost 7 bases and the J gene lost 6 bases, with 21 bases spanning the gap. Looked up from germline, CDR1 is LNHDA and CDR2 is SQIVND (reference sequence). This CDR3 is built from 15 residues. For the CDR3, the DNA is TGTGCCAGTATAGGAGCGGGGAGACTGAGGGCTGAAGCTTTCTTT. Translated, it gives CASIGAGRLRAEAFF.

This clone was counted only a few times. The chain links TRBV11-1 to TRBJ2-3; 7 nucleotides match TRBD2. Trimming at V came to 4 bases and at J to 0 bases, leaving 7 bases not matched to a gene. Looked up from germline, CDR1 is SGHAT and CDR2 is FQDESV (reference sequence). This CDR3 contains 16 residues. The CDR3: CASSWSGGLSTDTQYF. DNA of the CDR3: TGTGCCAGCAGCTGGTCGGGGGGTCTAAGCACAGATACGCAGTATTTT.

The chain uses TRBV9 and TRBJ1-3; D unresolved. CDR1 is SGDLS and CDR2 is YYNGEE in the germline V gene. The CDR3 covers 17 residues. The V end was cut by 0 bases, the J end by 0 bases, with 13 bases between. The CDR3 DNA follows: TGTGCCAGCAGCGTAGAAGCTCGGGGAATCTCTGGAAACACCATATATTTT. Translation gives CASSVEARGISGNTIYF.

This chain joins TRBV5-1 and TRBJ2-3; 13 bases fit TRBD2. The germline CDR1 and CDR2 sequences are SGHRS and YFSETQ. V trimming: 4 bases; J trimming: 2 bases; junction bases outside the gene matches: 7. This CDR3 has 17 residues. This CDR3 is CASSRGGTSGDTDTQYF. In DNA, the CDR3 is TGCGCCAGCAGCCGTGGGGGGACTAGCGGGGACACAGATACGCAGTATTTT.

V gene TRBV2 combines with J gene TRBJ1-4, with 7 bases aligning to TRBD1. Germline CDR1 is SNHLY and CDR2 is FYNNEI. The CDR3 has 13 residues. The J segment lost 0 bases and the V segment lost 11 bases, leaving 3 bases of the junction unmatched. CDR3 nucleotide sequence: TGTGCCGCAGGGGGAGCAACTAATGAAAAACTGTTTTTT. Translating gives CAAGGATNEKLFF.

This clone was observed at least ten times. The J gene is TRBJ2-7, the V gene TRBV7-9, with 8 positions matching TRBD1. Unmatched junction bases numbered 8, after V lost 5 bases and J lost 5 bases. The CDR3 runs 14 residues. CDR1 SEHNR and CDR2 FQNEAQ come from the germline V gene (reference sequence). CDR3 sequence: CASSRRTGTNEQYF. The CDR3 DNA reads as TGTGCCAGCAGCCGACGGACAGGGACCAACGAGCAGTACTTC. Drawing the rest from reference TRBV7-9 and TRBJ2-7, the complete variable domain is DTGVSQNPRHKITKRGQNVTFRCDPISEHNRLYWYRQTLGQGPEFLTYFQNEAQLEKSRLLSDRFSAERPKGSFSTLEIQRTEQGDSAMYLCASSRRTGTNEQYFGPGTRLTVT.

For the CDR3, the DNA is TGTGCCAGCAGCGTGTATGCTAGCGGCGAGACCCAGTACTTC. Protein product: CASSVYASGETQYF. This chain uses TRBV9 with TRBJ2-5, with 7 bases identical to TRBD2. The germline CDR1 and CDR2 sequences are SGDLS and YYNGEE. CDR3 length equals 14 residues. J lost 5 bases, V lost 2 bases, and 6 bases had no gene match.

The chain is built from TRBV5-5 and TRBJ2-1; D may be TRBD2 (6 bases). In germline, CDR1 is SGHKS, CDR2 YYEKEE (reference sequence). V dropped 7 bases and J dropped 4 bases, with 24 bases sitting between them. This CDR3 has 17 residues. In DNA form, the CDR3 reads TGTGCCAGCGGCGGATTGCGGGGTTCCTCCCCTTACAATGAGCAGTTCTTC. This translates into CASGGLRGSSPYNEQFF. The full variable domain, with the rest looked up from reference TRBV5-5 and TRBJ2-1, is DAGVTQSPTHLIKTRGQQVTLRCSPISGHKSVSWYQQVLGQGPQFIFQYYEKEERGRGNFPDRFSARQFPNYSSELNVNALLLGDSALYLCASGGLRGSSPYNEQFFGPGTRLTVL.

The J gene is TRBJ2-7, the V gene TRBV29-1, with D possibly matching TRBD2 (6 bases). The V end was cut by 8 bases, the J end by 0 bases, with 17 bases between. This CDR3 is 14 amino acids long. Per germline, CDR1 SQVTM and CDR2 ANQGSEA. The CDR3 DNA reads TGCAGCTCGGAGGGGATCGCAGGCTCCTACGAGCAGTACTTC. It specifies CSSEGIAGSYEQYF.

V gene TRBV2 combines with J gene TRBJ2-7; 15 bases agree with TRBD2. With 5 bases clipped from V and 6 bases from J, the junction kept 5 bases outside the gene matches. Germline V CDR1 and CDR2: SNHLY, FYNNEI. CDR3 length equals 15 residues. For the CDR3, the DNA is TGTGCCAGCAGTAGGACTAGCGGGGGGGCCCTCGAGCAGTACTTC. This encodes CASSRTSGGALEQYF.

This clone was found a few times. The chain has TRBV7-9 and TRBJ2-3; maybe TRBD2 (5 bases). Trimming took off 1 base at V and 6 bases at J, with 14 bases between the two ends. The CDR3 runs to 15 residues. The germline V gene has CDR1 SEHNR and CDR2 FQNEAQ (reference sequence). This CDR3 reads CASSLVGLVRDTQYF. In nucleotides, the CDR3 is TGTGCCAGCAGCTTAGTAGGACTTGTCCGGGATACGCAGTATTTT.

V is TRBV6-5 and J is TRBJ1-2; TRBD1 agrees at 11 bases. J lost 5 bases, V lost 11 bases, and 10 bases had no gene match. Germline-derived CDR1 and CDR2 are MNHEY and SVGAGI. CDR3 length: 14 residues. Written as DNA, the CDR3 is TGTGCCTGCTCCCGGGACAGGGGGAGTTATGGCTACACCTTC. Residues: CACSRDRGSYGYTF.

The sample holds a few counts of this clone. This chain uses TRBV19 with TRBJ2-7; 12 bases line up with TRBD1. With 0 bases clipped from V and 7 bases from J, the junction kept 7 bases outside the gene matches. In germline, CDR1 is LNHDA, CDR2 SQIVND (reference sequence). The CDR3 length is 16 residues. DNA of the CDR3: TGTGCCAGTAGTATAGACCCGGGACAGGGGGCGAGAGAGCAGTACTTC. It is translated as CASSIDPGQGAREQYF.

The chain employs TRBV6-5 and TRBJ1-2; 7 nucleotides agree with TRBD1. J was trimmed by 5 bases and V by 0 bases; bases with no gene match: 6. The CDR3 length is 15 residues. Germline assignment: CDR1 MNHEY and CDR2 SVGAGI. The CDR3 loop reads CASSYSRGQLYGYTF. DNA for the CDR3: TGTGCCAGCAGTTACTCTCGGGGACAGTTATATGGCTACACCTTC.

This clone occurred a few times. The chain employs TRBV27 and TRBJ1-2; 7 bases match TRBD1. V was pared by 4 bases and J by 6 bases, with 5 bases of the junction left unmatched. Looked up from germline, CDR1 is MNHEY and CDR2 is SMNVEV (reference sequence). This CDR3 is 13 amino acids long. The CDR3 is CASSSGTENGYTF. DNA for the CDR3: TGTGCCAGCAGTTCCGGGACAGAAAATGGCTACACCTTC.

In this sample, this clone turned up a few times. The genes are TRBV7-8 and TRBJ1-3; D possibly corresponds to TRBD1 (5 bases). Germline CDR1 SGHVS, CDR2 FQNEAQ. Trimming left V 1 base short and J 3 bases short, with 10 bases between. The CDR3 is made up of 15 amino acids. CDR3 in DNA: TGTGCCAGCAGCTTAGAGGGGTTAAATGGAAACACCATATATTTT. Translation gives CASSLEGLNGNTIYF.

The chain links TRBV5-4 to TRBJ1-5; perhaps TRBD1 as D (5 bases). The V and J ends lost 0 bases and 7 bases respectively, with 8 bases between them. The CDR3 covers 13 residues. Per the germline V gene, CDR1 is SGHNT and CDR2 is YYREEE (reference sequence). CDR3 sequence: CASSLAGSQPQHF. CDR3 nucleotides: TGTGCCAGCAGCTTGGCAGGGTCCCAGCCCCAGCATTTT.

The chain combines TRBV6-5 with TRBJ2-3; 12 nucleotides align to TRBD2. This CDR3 has 15 residues. V was pared by 2 bases and J by 4 bases, with 1 base of the junction left unmatched. Germline CDR1 MNHEY, CDR2 SVGAGI. The CDR3 loop reads CASSYGLAGPDTQYF. As DNA, the CDR3 is TGTGCCAGCAGTTACGGACTAGCGGGGCCAGATACGCAGTATTTT.

The genes are TRBV7-2 and TRBJ1-3; perhaps TRBD1 as D (6 bases). This CDR3 is built from 15 residues. Trimming pared 8 bases from V and 4 bases from J, leaving 18 bases between. Germline assignment: CDR1 SGHTA and CDR2 FQGNSA. CDR3 coding DNA: TGTGCCAGCGGACTCATCAGGGGTTCAGGAAACACCATATATTTT. This encodes CASGLIRGSGNTIYF. Filled out from reference TRBV7-2 and TRBJ1-3, the complete variable domain reads GAGVSQSPSNKVTEKGKDVELRCDPISGHTALYWYRQSLGQGLEFLIYFQGNSAPDKSGLPSDRFSAERTGGSVSTLTIQRTQQEDSAVYLCASGLIRGSGNTIYFGEGSWLTVV.

This sequence joins TRBV7-7 and TRBJ2-3, with D maybe TRBD2 (5 bases). V shed 5 bases and J shed 6 bases, with 9 bases lying between them. Per the germline V gene, CDR1 is SSHAT and CDR2 is FNYEAQ (reference sequence). This CDR3 has 12 amino acids. The CDR3 nucleotides read TGTGCCAGCAGCCCAACGGGGGATACGCAGTATTTT. Amino acids: CASSPTGDTQYF. Using reference TRBV7-7 and TRBJ2-3 for the parts outside the CDR3, the full variable domain is GAGVSQSPRYKVTKRGQDVTLRCDPISSHATLYWYQQALGQGPEFLTYFNYEAQPDKSGLPSDRFSAERPEGSISTLTIQRTEQRDSAMYRCASSPTGDTQYFGPGTRLTVL.

This clone has more than one count but fewer than ten. This chain links TRBV5-1 with TRBJ2-5; perhaps TRBD2 as D (5 bases). CDR1 is SGHRS and CDR2 is YFSETQ in the germline V gene. CDR3 length equals 15 residues. V dropped 0 bases and J dropped 6 bases, with 15 bases sitting between them. CDR3 nucleotides: TGCGCCAGCAGCTTGGGGTTGGCCGAGGGAAAGACCCAGTACTTC. Amino acid sequence: CASSLGLAEGKTQYF.